This paragraph reports one TCR beta chain. No antigen is known for it. Regarding time point: cycle 4 day 1 (C4D1), after less than 7 weeks of nivolumab. Every single patient, without exception, relapsed after autologous stem cell transplantation, and brentuximab vedotin exposure varied. Isolation of CD4+ T cells from thawed PBMCs was performed by magnetic negative selection. Best overall response was complete response, partial response or progressive disease in these relapsed/refractory classical Hodgkin lymphoma patients. CDR1 and CDR2 (germline): MDHEN, SYDVKM. Trimming took 9 bases from V and 4 from J; bases not matched to a gene: 7. The CDR3 loop spans 13 amino acids. These data come from a study of PD-1 blockade in classical Hodgkin lymphoma. About the research overall: Each patient was given nivolumab 3 mg/kg through a vein every 2 weeks.

Overall study findings and caveats: The drivers behind the repertoire differences, possibly disease activity or prior therapy, remain undefined.

Data came from immunoSEQ multiplex PCR; TCRdb stores just in-frame clones and leaves some out. The data show more than 9,000 clones, with 60% to 80% seen just once and around 3.4% held by the top ten. This TCR was sampled from a human donor with classical Hodgkin lymphoma. The chain links TRBV28 to TRBJ2-7, with 9 bases aligning to TRBD2. This material consisted of CD4+ T cells from blood, taken before the fourth cycle of nivolumab. CDR3 coding DNA: TGTGCCAGTACGCGGGAGGGCCGATACGAGCAGTACTTC. This sequence encodes CASTREGRYEQYF.